The T cell receptor beta chain under discussion was sequenced for a study of graft-versus-host responses after intestinal transplantation. Produced via immunoSEQ multiplex PCR; TCRdb's table is partial and in-frame only. The sample holds about 100,000 clones; over 75% are singletons and the top ten take 15% to 20%. This CDR3 region has 11 residues. Trimming took 6 bases from V and 6 from J; bases not matched to a gene: 0. Germline-derived CDR1 and CDR2 are ENHRY and SYGVKD. Sequenced here: PBMCs, sampled about 450 days after intestinal transplant. The chain carries TRBV10-3 and TRBJ1-1, with 8 nucleotides matching TRBD1. The origin of this receptor is a human patient who received an intestinal transplant, so some T cells may come from the graft donor. Here the CDR3 DNA reads TGTGCCATCAGGACAGGGGCTGAAGCTTTCTTT. Protein product: CAIRTGAEAFF.